This entry lists 2 T cell receptor beta chains sequenced from one sample in a study of regulatory T cells in long-lasting Graves disease (dated by TCRdb to the early 2020s). Preparation of the library involved multiplex PCR. The instrument given in TCRdb is Illumina HiSeq 4000. CDR3 regions were amplified by Arm-PCR with iRepertoire HTBI primers to construct TCR beta libraries. The public reads were reprocessed in TCRdb via fastp at Q25 and MiXCR, keeping in-frame beta chains. Rows with one shared CDR3 protein collapse into an entry with the most common genes and DNA. The sample table holds hundreds of thousands of distinct CDR3 sequences, of which 15% to 20% were seen once. The biggest ten clones account for roughly 25% of the sample. Read against the paper, the sample's time point label means: newly diagnosed GD, antithyroid drugs for less than 3 months. For both TCR sequencing and RNA sequencing, RNA was extracted from PBMCs using TRIzol.

This same sample was also taken into another study, of T cells in Graves' hyperthyroidism and ophthalmopathy.

The specimen comprised peripheral blood mononuclear cells (PBMCs), sampled at new diagnosis, from a patient treated with antithyroid drugs. These receptors were taken from a woman aged 35 to 59 with Graves disease. Donor details come from another sample of the same person, matched by shared clones.

The chain uses TRBV6-5 and TRBJ1-1; D gene ambiguous. Germline lookup yields CDR1 MNHEY and CDR2 SVGAGI. This CDR3 contains 12 residues. V was trimmed by 0 bases and J by 7 bases, leaving 6 bases between them. The CDR3 DNA reads TGTGCCAGCAGTTACTCGAAGGATGAAGCTTTCTTT. Translated: CASSYSKDEAFF.

This clonotype was seen a handful of times. The chain uses TRBV30 and TRBJ1-2; 7 nucleotides line up with TRBD1. The V gene's germline CDR1 is GTSNPN and CDR2 SVGIG (reference sequence). V lost 3 bases, J lost 5 bases, and 9 bases stayed unmatched. This CDR3 spans 14 amino acids. DNA of the CDR3: TGTGCCTGGAGCCCCAGGGGGGTAGGGTATGGCTACACCTTC. It encodes CAWSPRGVGYGYTF.